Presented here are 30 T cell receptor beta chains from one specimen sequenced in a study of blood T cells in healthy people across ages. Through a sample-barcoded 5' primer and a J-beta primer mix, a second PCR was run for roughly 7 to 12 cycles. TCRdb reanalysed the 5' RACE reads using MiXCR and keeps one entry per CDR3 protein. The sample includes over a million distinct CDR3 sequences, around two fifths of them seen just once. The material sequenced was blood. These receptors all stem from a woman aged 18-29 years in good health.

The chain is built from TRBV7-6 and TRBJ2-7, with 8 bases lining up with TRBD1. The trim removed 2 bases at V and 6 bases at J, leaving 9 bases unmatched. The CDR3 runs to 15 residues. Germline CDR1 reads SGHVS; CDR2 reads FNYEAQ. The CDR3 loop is CASSLFAGGSSEQYF. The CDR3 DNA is TGTGCCAGCAGCTTATTTGCAGGGGGCTCGTCCGAGCAGTACTTC.

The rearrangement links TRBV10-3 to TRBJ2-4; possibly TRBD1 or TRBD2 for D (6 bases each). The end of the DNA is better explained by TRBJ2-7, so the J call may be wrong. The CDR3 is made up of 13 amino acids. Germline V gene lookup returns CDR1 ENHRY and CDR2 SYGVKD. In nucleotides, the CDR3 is TGTGCCATGGGGGGTGGGCAGGGGAACGAGCAGTACTTC. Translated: CAMGGGQGNEQYF.

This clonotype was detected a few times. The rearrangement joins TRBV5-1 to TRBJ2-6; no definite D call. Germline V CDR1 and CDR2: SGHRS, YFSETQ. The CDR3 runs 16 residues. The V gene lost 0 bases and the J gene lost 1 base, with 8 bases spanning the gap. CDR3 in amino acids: CASSLAAGSGANVLTF. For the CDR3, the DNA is TGCGCCAGCAGCTTGGCGGCTGGGTCTGGGGCCAACGTCCTGACTTTC.

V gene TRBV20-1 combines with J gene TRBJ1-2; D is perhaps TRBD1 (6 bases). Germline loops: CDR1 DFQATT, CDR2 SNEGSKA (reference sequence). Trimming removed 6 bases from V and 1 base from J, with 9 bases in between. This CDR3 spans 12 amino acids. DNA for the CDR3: TGCAGTGCGAGACAGGTTAACTATGGCTACACCTTC. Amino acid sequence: CSARQVNYGYTF.

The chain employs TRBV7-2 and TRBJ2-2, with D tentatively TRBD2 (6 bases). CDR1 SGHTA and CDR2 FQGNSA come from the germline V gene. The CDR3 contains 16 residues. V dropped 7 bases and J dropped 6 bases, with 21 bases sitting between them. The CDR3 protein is CASTRNGGVWAGELFF. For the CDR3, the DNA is TGTGCCAGCACCCGAAACGGGGGAGTCTGGGCCGGGGAGCTGTTTTTT.

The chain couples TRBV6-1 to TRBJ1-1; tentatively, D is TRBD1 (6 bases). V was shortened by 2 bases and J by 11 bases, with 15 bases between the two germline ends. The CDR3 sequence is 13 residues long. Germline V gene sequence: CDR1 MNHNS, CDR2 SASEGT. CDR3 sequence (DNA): TGTGCCAGCAGTGAAATCGAAGGGGGGGAGGCTTTCTTT. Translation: CASSEIEGGEAFF.

The CDR3 nucleotides are TGTGCCAGCAGCTTACCCAGGTCGGGGGCGCGGGCCACGAACACTGAAGCTTTCTTT. Translated: CASSLPRSGARATNTEAFF. The chain is built from TRBV7-6 and TRBJ1-1, with a possible D match to TRBD1 (6 bases). Trimming cost V 2 bases and J 1 base, with 23 bases left between them. The CDR3 consists of 19 residues. Germline lookup yields CDR1 SGHVS and CDR2 FNYEAQ.

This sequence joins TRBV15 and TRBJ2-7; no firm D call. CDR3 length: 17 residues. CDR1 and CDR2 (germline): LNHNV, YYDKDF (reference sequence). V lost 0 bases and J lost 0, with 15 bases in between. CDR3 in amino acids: CATSRDAAPRLSYEQYF. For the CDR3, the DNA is TGTGCCACCAGCAGAGATGCTGCCCCACGCCTCTCCTACGAGCAGTACTTC.

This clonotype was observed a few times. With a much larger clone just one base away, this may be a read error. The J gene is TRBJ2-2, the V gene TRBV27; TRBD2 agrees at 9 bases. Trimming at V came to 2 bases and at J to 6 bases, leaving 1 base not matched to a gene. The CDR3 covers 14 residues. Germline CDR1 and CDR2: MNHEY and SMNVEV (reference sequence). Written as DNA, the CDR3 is TGTGCCAGCAGTTTAGCGGGGGGGCCCGGGGAGCTGTTTTTT. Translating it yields CASSLAGGPGELFF.

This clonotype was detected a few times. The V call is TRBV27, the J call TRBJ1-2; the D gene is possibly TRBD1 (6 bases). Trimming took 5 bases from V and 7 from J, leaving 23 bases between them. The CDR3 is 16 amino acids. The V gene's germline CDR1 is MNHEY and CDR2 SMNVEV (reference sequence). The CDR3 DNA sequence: TGTGCCAGCAGTCCCGGGGGCGCCAACGGCCCTGTTGGCTACACCTTC. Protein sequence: CASSPGGANGPVGYTF.

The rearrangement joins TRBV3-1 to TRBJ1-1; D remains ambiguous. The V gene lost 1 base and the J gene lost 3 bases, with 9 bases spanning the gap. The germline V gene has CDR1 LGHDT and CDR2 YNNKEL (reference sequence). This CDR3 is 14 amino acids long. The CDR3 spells CASSQGLIDTEAFF. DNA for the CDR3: TGTGCCAGCAGCCAAGGCCTAATAGACACTGAAGCTTTCTTT.

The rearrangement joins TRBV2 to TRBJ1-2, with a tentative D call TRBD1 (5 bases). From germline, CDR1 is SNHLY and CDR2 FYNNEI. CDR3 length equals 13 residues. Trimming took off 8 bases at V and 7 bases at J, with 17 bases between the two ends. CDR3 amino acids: CASSGQGSGGYTF. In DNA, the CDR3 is TGTGCCAGCTCTGGCCAGGGCTCGGGTGGCTACACCTTC.

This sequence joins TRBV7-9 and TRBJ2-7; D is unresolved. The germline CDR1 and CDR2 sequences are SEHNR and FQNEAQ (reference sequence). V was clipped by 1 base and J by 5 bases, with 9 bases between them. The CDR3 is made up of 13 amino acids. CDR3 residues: CASSLVSNHEQYF. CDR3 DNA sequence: TGTGCCAGCAGCTTAGTATCCAACCACGAGCAGTACTTC.

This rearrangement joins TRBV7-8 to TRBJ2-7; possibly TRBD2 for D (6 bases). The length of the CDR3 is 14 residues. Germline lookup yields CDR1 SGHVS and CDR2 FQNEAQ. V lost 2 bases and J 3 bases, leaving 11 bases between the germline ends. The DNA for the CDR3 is TGTGCCAGCAGCTTATATGGGGAGGTCTACGAGCAGTACTTC. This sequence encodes CASSLYGEVYEQYF.

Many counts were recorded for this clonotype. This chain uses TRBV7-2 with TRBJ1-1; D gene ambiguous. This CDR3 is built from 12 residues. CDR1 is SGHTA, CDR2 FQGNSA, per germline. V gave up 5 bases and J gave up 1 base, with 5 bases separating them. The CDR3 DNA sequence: TGTGCCAGCAGCCACCCGAACACTGAAGCTTTCTTT. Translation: CASSHPNTEAFF. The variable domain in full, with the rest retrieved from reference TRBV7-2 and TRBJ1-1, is GAGVSQSPSNKVTEKGKDVELRCDPISGHTALYWYRQSLGQGLEFLIYFQGNSAPDKSGLPSDRFSAERTGGSVSTLTIQRTQQEDSAVYLCASSHPNTEAFFGQGTRLTVV.

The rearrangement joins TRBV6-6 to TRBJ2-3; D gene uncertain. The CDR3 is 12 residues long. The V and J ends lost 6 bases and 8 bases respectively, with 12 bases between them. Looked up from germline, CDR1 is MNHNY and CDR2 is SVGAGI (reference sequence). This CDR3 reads CASRDLKGTQYF. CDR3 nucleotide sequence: TGTGCCAGCAGGGATTTGAAGGGTACGCAGTATTTT.

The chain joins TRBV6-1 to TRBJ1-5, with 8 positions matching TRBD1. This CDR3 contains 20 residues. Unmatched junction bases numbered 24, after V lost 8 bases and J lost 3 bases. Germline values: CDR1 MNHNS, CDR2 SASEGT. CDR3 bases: TGTGCCAGCCCAACAGGGAGAGGCAGGGGGCGAGGGGGCCTCAATCAGCCCCAGCATTTT. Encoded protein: CASPTGRGRGRGGLNQPQHF.

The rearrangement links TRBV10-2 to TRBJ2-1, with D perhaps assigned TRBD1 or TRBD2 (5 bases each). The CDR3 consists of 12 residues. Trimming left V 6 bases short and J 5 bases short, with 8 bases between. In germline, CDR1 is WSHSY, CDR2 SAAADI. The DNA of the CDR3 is TGCGCCAGCAGAGGGACGCACAATGAGCAGTTCTTC. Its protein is CASRGTHNEQFF.

In DNA, the CDR3 is TGCAGTGCCCCCAGGAAGGCCTTTAACACTGAAGCTTTCTTT. Its protein is CSAPRKAFNTEAFF. The J gene is TRBJ1-1, the V gene TRBV20-1; no clear D gene. The CDR3 runs 14 residues. V lost 6 bases to trimming and J lost 2 bases, with 16 bases between them. Germline CDR1 is DFQATT and CDR2 is SNEGSKA (reference sequence).

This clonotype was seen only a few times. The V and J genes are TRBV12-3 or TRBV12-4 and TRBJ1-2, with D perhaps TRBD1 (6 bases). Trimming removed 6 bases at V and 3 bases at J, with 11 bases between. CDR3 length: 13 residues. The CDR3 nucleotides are TGTGCCAGCAGCCAGGGGTTCGACTATGGCTACACCTTC. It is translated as CASSQGFDYGYTF.

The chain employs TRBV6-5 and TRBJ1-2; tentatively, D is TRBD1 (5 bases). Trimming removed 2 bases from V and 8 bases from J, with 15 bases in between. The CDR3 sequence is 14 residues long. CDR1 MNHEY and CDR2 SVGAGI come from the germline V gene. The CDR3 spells CASSYGAGARGYTF. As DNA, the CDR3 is TGTGCCAGCAGTTACGGGGCAGGCGCTCGGGGCTACACCTTC.

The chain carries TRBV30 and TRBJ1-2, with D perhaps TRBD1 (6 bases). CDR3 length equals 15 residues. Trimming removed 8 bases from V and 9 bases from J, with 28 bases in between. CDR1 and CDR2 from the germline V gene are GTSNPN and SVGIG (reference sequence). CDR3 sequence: CASSRTSGETSSYTF. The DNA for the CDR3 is TGTGCCAGTAGTAGGACATCAGGGGAAACCTCCAGCTACACCTTC.

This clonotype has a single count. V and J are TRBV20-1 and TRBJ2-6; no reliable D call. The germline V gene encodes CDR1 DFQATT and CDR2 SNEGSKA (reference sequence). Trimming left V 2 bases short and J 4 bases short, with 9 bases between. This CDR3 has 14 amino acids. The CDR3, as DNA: TGCAGTGCTAGACCAGTCTCAGGGGCCAACGTCCTGACTTTC. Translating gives CSARPVSGANVLTF.

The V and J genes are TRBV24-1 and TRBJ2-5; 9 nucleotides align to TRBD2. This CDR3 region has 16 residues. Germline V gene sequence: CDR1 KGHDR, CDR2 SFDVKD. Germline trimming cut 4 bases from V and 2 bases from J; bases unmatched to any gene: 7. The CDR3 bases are TGTGCCACCAGTGAATACAGCGGGGGGTTTCAAGAGACCCAGTACTTC. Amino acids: CATSEYSGGFQETQYF.

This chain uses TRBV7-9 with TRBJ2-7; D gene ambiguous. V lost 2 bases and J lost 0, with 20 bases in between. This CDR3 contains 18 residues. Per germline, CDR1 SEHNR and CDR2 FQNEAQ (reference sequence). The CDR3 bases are TGTGCCAGCAGCTTACCCATTACTGTAGGGTCGATCTCCTACGAGCAGTACTTC. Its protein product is CASSLPITVGSISYEQYF. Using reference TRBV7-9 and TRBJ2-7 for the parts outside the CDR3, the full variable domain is DTGVSQNPRHKITKRGQNVTFRCDPISEHNRLYWYRQTLGQGPEFLTYFQNEAQLEKSRLLSDRFSAERPKGSFSTLEIQRTEQGDSAMYLCASSLPITVGSISYEQYFGPGTRLTVT.

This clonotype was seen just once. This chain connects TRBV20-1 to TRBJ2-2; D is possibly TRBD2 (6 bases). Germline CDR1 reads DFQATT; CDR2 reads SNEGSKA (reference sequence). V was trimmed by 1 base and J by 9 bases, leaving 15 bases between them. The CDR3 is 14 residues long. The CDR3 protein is CSARVSGDHRELFF. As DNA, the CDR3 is TGCAGTGCTAGAGTTAGCGGAGACCACCGGGAGCTGTTTTTT.

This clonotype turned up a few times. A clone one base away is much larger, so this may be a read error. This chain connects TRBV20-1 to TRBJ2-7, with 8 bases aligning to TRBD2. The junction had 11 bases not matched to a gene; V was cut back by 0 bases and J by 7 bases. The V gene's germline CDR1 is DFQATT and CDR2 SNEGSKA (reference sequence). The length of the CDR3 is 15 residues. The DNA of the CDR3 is TGCAGTGCTAGAGATAGTAGCGGGATCACGGATGAGCAGTACTTC. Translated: CSARDSSGITDEQYF.

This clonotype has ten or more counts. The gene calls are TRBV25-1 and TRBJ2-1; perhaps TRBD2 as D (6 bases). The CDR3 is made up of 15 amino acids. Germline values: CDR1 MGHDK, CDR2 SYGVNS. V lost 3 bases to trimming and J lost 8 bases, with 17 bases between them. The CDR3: CASSDVSGDDDEQFF. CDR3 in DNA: TGTGCCAGCAGTGATGTGTCGGGAGATGACGATGAGCAGTTCTTC.

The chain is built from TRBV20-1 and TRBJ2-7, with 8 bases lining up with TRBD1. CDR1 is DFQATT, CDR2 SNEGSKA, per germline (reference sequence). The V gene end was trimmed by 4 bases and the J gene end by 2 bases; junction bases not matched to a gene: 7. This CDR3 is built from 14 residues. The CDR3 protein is CSAIGTGYTYEQYF. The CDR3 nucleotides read TGCAGTGCTATTGGGACAGGCTATACCTACGAGCAGTACTTC.

The CDR3 loop reads CASSPIDLIPSSYNEQFF. The CDR3 DNA follows: TGTGCCAGCAGTCCGATTGACCTCATTCCGAGCTCCTACAATGAGCAGTTCTTC. The chain has TRBV27 and TRBJ2-1; D is unresolved. V was clipped by 5 bases and J by 0 bases, with 20 bases between them. The CDR3 totals 18 residues. CDR1 and CDR2 (germline): MNHEY, SMNVEV (reference sequence).